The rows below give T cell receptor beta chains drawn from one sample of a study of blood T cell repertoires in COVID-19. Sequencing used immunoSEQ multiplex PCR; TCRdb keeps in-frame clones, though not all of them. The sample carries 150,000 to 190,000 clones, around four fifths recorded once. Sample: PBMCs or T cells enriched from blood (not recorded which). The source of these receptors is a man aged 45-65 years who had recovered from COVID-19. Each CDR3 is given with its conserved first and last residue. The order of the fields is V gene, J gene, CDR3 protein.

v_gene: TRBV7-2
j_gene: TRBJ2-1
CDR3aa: CASSLSVNEQFF

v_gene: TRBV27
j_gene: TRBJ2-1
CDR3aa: CASTLRGAQYNEQFF

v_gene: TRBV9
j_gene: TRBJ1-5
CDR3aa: CASNVDGSNQPQHF

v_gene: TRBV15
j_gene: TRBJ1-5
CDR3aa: CATRSGSNQPQHF

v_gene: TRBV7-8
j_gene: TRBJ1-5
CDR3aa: CASSSYREGNQPQHF

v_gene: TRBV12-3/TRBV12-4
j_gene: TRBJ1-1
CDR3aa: CASNIPGGTEAFF

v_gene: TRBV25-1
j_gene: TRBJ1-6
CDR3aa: CASSDLGQLKNSPLHF

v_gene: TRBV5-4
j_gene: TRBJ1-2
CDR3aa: CASSIRQRGTSNYGYTF

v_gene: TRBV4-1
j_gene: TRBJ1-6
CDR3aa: CASSQTGYSPLHF

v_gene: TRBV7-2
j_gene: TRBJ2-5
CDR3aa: CASSRMSGAQTQYF

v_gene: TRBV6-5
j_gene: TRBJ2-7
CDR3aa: CASSSSGQGAREQYF

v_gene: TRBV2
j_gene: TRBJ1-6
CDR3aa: CASRLSDRVVSPLHF

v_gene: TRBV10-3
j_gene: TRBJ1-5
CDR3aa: CAISGDRENQPQHF

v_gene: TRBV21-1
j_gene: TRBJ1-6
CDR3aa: CASSKFLLGHSSYNSPLHF

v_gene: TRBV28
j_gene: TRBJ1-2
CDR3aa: CASSSPDRFYGYTF

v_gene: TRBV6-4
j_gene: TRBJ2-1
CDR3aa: CASSDSTGSHNEQFF

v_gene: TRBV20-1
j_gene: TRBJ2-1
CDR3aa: CSASWGDEQFF

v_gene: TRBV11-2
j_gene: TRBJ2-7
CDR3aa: CASSLGGWQGAYEQYF

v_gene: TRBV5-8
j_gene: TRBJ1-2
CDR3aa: CASSREYGYTF

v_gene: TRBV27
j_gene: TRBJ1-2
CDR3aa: CASSSGGGYTF

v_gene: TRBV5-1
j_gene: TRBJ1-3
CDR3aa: CASSYGQGGNTIYF

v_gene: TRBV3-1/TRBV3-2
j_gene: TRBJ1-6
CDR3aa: CASSQRQINSPLHF

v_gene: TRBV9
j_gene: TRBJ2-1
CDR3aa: CASSPPGLAGNEQFF

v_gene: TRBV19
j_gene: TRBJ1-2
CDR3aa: CASSRGATGGGYGYTF

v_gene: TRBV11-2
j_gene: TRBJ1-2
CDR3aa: CASSSLTGVTSYGYTF

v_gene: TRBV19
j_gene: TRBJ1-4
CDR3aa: CASTLRGGSSRKTSTSREKLFF

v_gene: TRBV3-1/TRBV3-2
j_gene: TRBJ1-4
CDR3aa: CASSHRTTNEKLFF

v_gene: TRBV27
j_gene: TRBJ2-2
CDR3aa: CASSLKGLRTGELFF

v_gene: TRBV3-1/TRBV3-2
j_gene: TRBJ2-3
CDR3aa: CASKMVYSQNTQYF

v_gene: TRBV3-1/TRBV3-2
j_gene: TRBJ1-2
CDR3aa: CASSPTPRTEYGYTF

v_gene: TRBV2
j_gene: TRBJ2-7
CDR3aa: CASSATGLAGDEQYF

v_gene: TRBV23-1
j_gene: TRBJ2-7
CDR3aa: CASSQSRHYEQYF

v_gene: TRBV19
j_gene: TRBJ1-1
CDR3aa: CASSVIRGRFYTEAFF

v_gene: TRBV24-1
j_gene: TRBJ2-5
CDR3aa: CATSGDGTRQETQYF

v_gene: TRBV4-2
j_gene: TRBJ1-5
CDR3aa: CASSQTGTLDQPQHF

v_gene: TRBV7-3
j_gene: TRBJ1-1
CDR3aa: CASSNLQGRGTEAFF

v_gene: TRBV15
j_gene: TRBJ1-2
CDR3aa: CATSFSSGYVGYTF

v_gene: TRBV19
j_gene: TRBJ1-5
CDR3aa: CASSIMREAGNQPQHF

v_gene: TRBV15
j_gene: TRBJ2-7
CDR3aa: CATSRSVGLAGGSSYEQYF